This entry lists 26 T cell receptor beta chains sequenced from one sample in a study of OX40 agonist ivuxolimab in advanced cancers. Sequencing used immunoSEQ multiplex PCR; TCRdb keeps in-frame clones, though not all of them. The sample yields over 45,000 clones, more than 75% seen once. The starting material was CD4+ or CD8+ T cells sorted from blood, obtained in a trial of the OX40 agonist ivuxolimab. These receptors were obtained from an adult with an advanced solid tumor such as melanoma, head and neck, liver or kidney cancer.

This clone ranks as medium-sized (0.01 to 0.1%). This chain joins TRBV2 and TRBJ1-2; 12 bases fit TRBD1. The CDR3 loop spans 15 amino acids. CDR1 SNHLY and CDR2 FYNNEI come from the germline V gene. V was clipped by 4 bases and J by 8 bases; unmatched bases: 8. CDR3 residues: CASSAPGTGGKGYTF. As DNA, the CDR3 is TGTGCCAGCAGTGCTCCCGGGACAGGGGGCAAAGGCTACACCTTC.

This chain connects TRBV11-1 to TRBJ2-1; TRBD2 might be the D (5 bases). The CDR3 has 15 amino acids. Trimming pared 0 bases from V and 8 bases from J, leaving 14 bases between. Germline-derived CDR1 and CDR2 are SGHAT and FQDESV (reference sequence). This CDR3 reads CASSLAGAGRHEQFF. CDR3 sequence (DNA): TGTGCCAGCAGCTTAGCGGGAGCCGGTCGTCATGAGCAGTTCTTC.

V usage is TRBV7-3 and J usage is TRBJ2-7; no definite D call. Germline assignment: CDR1 SGHTA and CDR2 FQGTGA. V was clipped by 3 bases and J by 2 bases, with 11 bases between them. The CDR3 sequence is 14 residues long. In DNA, the CDR3 is TGTGCCAGCAGCTTCGGCGTCGGCCCCTACGAGCAGTACTTC. It yields the protein CASSFGVGPYEQYF.

The CDR3 sequence is CASSIQAGANVLTF. The CDR3 DNA follows: TGTGCCAGTAGTATACAGGCTGGGGCCAACGTCCTGACTTTC. The chain combines TRBV19 with TRBJ2-6; D unresolved. Trimming shortened V by 2 bases and J by 2 bases, and 4 bases separated the two germline ends. CDR3 length: 14 residues. The germline CDR1 and CDR2 sequences are LNHDA and SQIVND (reference sequence).

The chain links TRBV6-5 to TRBJ1-2; TRBD1 is a possible D gene (5 bases). Germline CDR1 and CDR2: MNHEY and SVGAGI. V dropped 5 bases and J dropped 4 bases, with 11 bases sitting between them. The CDR3 covers 13 residues. The CDR3 loop reads CASSGQILYGYTF. CDR3 coding DNA: TGTGCCAGCAGTGGACAAATCCTCTATGGCTACACCTTC.

V and J are TRBV19 and TRBJ1-1; possible D gene TRBD1, 5 bases. This CDR3 has 14 residues. V gave up 9 bases and J gave up 0 bases, with 14 bases separating them. Germline V CDR1 and CDR2: LNHDA, SQIVND (reference sequence). CDR3 in amino acids: CASKSGTVNTEAFF. The CDR3 DNA reads as TGTGCCAGCAAGTCCGGGACGGTGAACACTGAAGCTTTCTTT. The full variable domain, completed using reference TRBV19 and TRBJ1-1, is DGGITQSPKYLFRKEGQNVTLSCEQNLNHDAMYWYRQDPGQGLRLIYYSQIVNDFQKGDIAEGYSVSREKKESFPLTVTSAQKNPTAFYLCASKSGTVNTEAFFGQGTRLTVV.

This chain joins TRBV5-4 and TRBJ2-7; TRBD1 matches at 8 bases. After removal of 4 bases from V and 6 bases from J, the junction contained 18 bases not matched to a gene. The CDR3 has 17 amino acids. Germline assignment: CDR1 SGHNT and CDR2 YYREEE (reference sequence). CDR3 amino acids: CASSQDGRGPTQREQYF. CDR3 sequence (DNA): TGTGCCAGCAGCCAAGATGGCAGGGGGCCTACCCAACGCGAGCAGTACTTC.

The chain links TRBV30 to TRBJ2-3, with unresolved D. This CDR3 is built from 14 residues. Germline CDR1 and CDR2: GTSNPN and SVGIG (reference sequence). The germline V and J ends were trimmed by 5 bases and 2 bases, with 14 bases remaining between them. The CDR3 spells CAWLPTRNTDTQYF. DNA of the CDR3: TGTGCCTGGCTCCCCACACGAAACACAGATACGCAGTATTTT.

The chain has TRBV19 and TRBJ1-5; D possibly corresponds to TRBD1 (5 bases). The CDR3 is made up of 12 amino acids. V lost 7 bases, J lost 10 bases, and 14 bases lay in between. Germline V lookup: CDR1 LNHDA, CDR2 SQIVND (reference sequence). This CDR3 is CASIGGEKPQHF. DNA for the CDR3: TGTGCCAGTATTGGGGGGGAGAAACCCCAGCATTTT.

V gene TRBV28 combines with J gene TRBJ1-5, with D maybe TRBD1 (5 bases). The V gene's germline CDR1 is MDHEN and CDR2 SYDVKM. The germline V and J ends were trimmed by 2 bases and 4 bases, with 9 bases remaining between them. CDR3 length equals 14 residues. CDR3 in DNA: TGTGCCAGCAGTTTAAGACGGGGGAATCAGCCCCAGCATTTT. This codes for CASSLRRGNQPQHF.

V and J are TRBV5-8 and TRBJ2-1; TRBD1 is a possible D gene (5 bases). Trimming left V 0 bases short and J 6 bases short, with 10 bases between. The CDR3 spans 14 residues. Per germline, CDR1 SGHTS and CDR2 YDEGEE. The CDR3 sequence is CASSLAGSSNEQFF. The DNA of the CDR3 is TGTGCCAGCAGCTTGGCAGGGTCGAGCAATGAGCAGTTCTTC.

This chain uses TRBV5-1 with TRBJ1-2, with 9 bases identical to TRBD1. This CDR3 region has 15 residues. Germline-derived CDR1 and CDR2 are SGHRS and YFSETQ. The V gene end was trimmed by 5 bases and the J gene end by 7 bases; junction bases not matched to a gene: 12. The CDR3 DNA is TGCGCCAGCAGATCCGGGACAGGGAATTGGGCTGGCTACACCTTC. This translates into CASRSGTGNWAGYTF.

This chain links TRBV11-2 with TRBJ2-2; either TRBD1 or TRBD2 may fit D (6 bases each). The germline CDR1 and CDR2 sequences are SGHAT and FQNNGV. V dropped 8 bases and J dropped 4 bases, with 14 bases sitting between them. CDR3 length: 14 amino acids. For the CDR3, the DNA is TGTGCCAGCGCAAAACAGGGAGGCACCGGGGAGCTGTTTTTT. Protein product: CASAKQGGTGELFF.

The gene calls are TRBV7-8 and TRBJ2-2; 9 bases line up with TRBD1. Per the germline V gene, CDR1 is SGHVS and CDR2 is FQNEAQ. Unmatched junction bases numbered 18, after V lost 5 bases and J lost 5 bases. This CDR3 has 19 amino acids. The CDR3, as DNA: TGTGCCAGCAGCCAACGCCTTATGACAGGGGGAGTGGGAACCGGGGAGCTGTTTTTT. Translating gives CASSQRLMTGGVGTGELFF.

The chain combines TRBV19 with TRBJ2-7, with 9 nucleotides matching TRBD1. CDR1 is LNHDA, CDR2 SQIVND, per germline (reference sequence). Trimming took 3 bases from V and 6 from J; bases not matched to a gene: 9. The CDR3 sequence is 15 residues long. The CDR3 reads CASSIKGTGKFEQYF. DNA for the CDR3: TGTGCCAGTAGTATTAAAGGGACAGGGAAGTTCGAGCAGTACTTC.

This clone was found a few times. The gene calls are TRBV4-1 and TRBJ1-2; no reliable D call. This CDR3 has 16 residues. Germline assignment: CDR1 MGHRA and CDR2 YSYEKL. V was clipped by 2 bases and J by 0 bases, with 13 bases between them. The CDR3 here is CASSQPFSVSNYGYTF. DNA of the CDR3: TGCGCCAGCAGCCAACCCTTTAGCGTCTCTAACTATGGCTACACCTTC.

The V call is TRBV6-1, the J call TRBJ1-3; D remains unclear. The CDR3 sequence is 11 residues long. V lost 6 bases and J 4 bases, leaving 4 bases between the germline ends. Looked up from germline, CDR1 is MNHNS and CDR2 is SASEGT. CDR3 DNA: TGTGCCAGCAGCCGAGGAAACACCATATATTTT. Translating gives CASSRGNTIYF.

The V gene is TRBV27, the J gene TRBJ1-6; TRBD1 is a possible D gene (5 bases). CDR1 and CDR2 (germline): MNHEY, SMNVEV (reference sequence). Trimming stripped 6 bases from V and 9 bases from J, with 27 bases between. CDR3 length equals 18 residues. CDR3 sequence (DNA): TGTGCCAGCAGCCGCTACGCCCTGGGACCGGGGGTAGGTTCACCCCTCCACTTT. This gives the protein CASSRYALGPGVGSPLHF.

The V gene is TRBV2, the J gene TRBJ2-3, with TRBD2 identical over 13 bases. Looked up from germline, CDR1 is SNHLY and CDR2 is FYNNEI. V shed 6 bases, J shed 2 bases, and the junction held 5 bases outside the gene matches. This CDR3 contains 16 residues. CDR3 loop: CASRTSGRIYTDTQYF. The CDR3 DNA reads TGTGCCAGCAGGACTAGCGGGAGGATTTACACAGATACGCAGTATTTT. The variable domain in full, with the rest retrieved from reference TRBV2 and TRBJ2-3, is EPEVTQTPSHQVTQMGQEVILRCVPISNHLYFYWYRQILGQKVEFLVSFYNNEISEKSEIFDDQFSVERPDGSNFTLKIRSTKLEDSAMYFCASRTSGRIYTDTQYFGPGTRLTVL.

The V gene is TRBV9, the J gene TRBJ1-6, with D hard to call. This CDR3 contains 19 residues. Germline values: CDR1 SGDLS, CDR2 YYNGEE. V was cut by 3 bases and J by 10 bases, with 29 bases left in between. The CDR3 loop reads CASSDPVSSGGRPGSPLHF. The CDR3 nucleotides are TGTGCCAGCAGCGACCCGGTTTCTTCTGGCGGTCGCCCAGGATCACCCCTCCACTTT.

This rearrangement joins TRBV6-6 to TRBJ1-2, with D tentatively TRBD1 (6 bases). The CDR3 extends over 13 amino acids. In germline, CDR1 is MNHNY, CDR2 SVGAGI (reference sequence). V shed 5 bases and J shed 5 bases, with 12 bases lying between them. The CDR3 spells CASSSGTPYGYTF. CDR3 nucleotide sequence: TGTGCCAGCAGTAGCGGGACACCTTATGGCTACACCTTC.

The chain recombines TRBV5-5 with TRBJ2-1; D remains ambiguous. The germline gives CDR1 SGHKS, CDR2 YYEKEE (reference sequence). Trimming removed 4 bases from V and 2 bases from J, with 10 bases in between. This CDR3 has 14 residues. The DNA of the CDR3 is TGTGCCAGCAGCCCCCTCGAGGCCTACAATGAGCAGTTCTTC. This encodes CASSPLEAYNEQFF.

The chain recombines TRBV9 with TRBJ2-2; 12 positions match TRBD2. Trimming removed 4 bases from V and 2 bases from J; junction bases left unmatched: 12. The CDR3 is made up of 19 amino acids. In germline, CDR1 is SGDLS, CDR2 YYNGEE. The CDR3 here is CASSPEGLAGPQNTGELFF. The CDR3 nucleotides are TGTGCCAGCAGCCCCGAAGGACTAGCGGGACCTCAAAACACCGGGGAGCTGTTTTTT.

This chain uses TRBV6-5 with TRBJ1-1; D is unclear. Looked up from germline, CDR1 is MNHEY and CDR2 is SVGAGI. Trimming shortened V by 0 bases and J by 0 bases, and 5 bases separated the two germline ends. The CDR3 totals 14 residues. The CDR3 here is CASSYSSLNTEAFF. The CDR3, as DNA: TGTGCCAGCAGTTACTCTTCTCTGAACACTGAAGCTTTCTTT.

This clone has more than one count but fewer than ten. The chain couples TRBV30 to TRBJ2-4; 9 nucleotides agree with TRBD1. Germline V lookup: CDR1 GTSNPN, CDR2 SVGIG (reference sequence). This CDR3 has 13 residues. The trim removed 3 bases at V and 7 bases at J, leaving 4 bases unmatched. CDR3: CAWRGQGFNIQYF. The CDR3 nucleotides are TGTGCCTGGAGGGGACAGGGATTTAACATTCAGTACTTC.

This chain connects TRBV5-6 to TRBJ2-7; 13 bases fit TRBD2. Germline V CDR1 and CDR2: SGHDT, YYEEEE. The CDR3 runs 15 residues. With 4 bases clipped from V and 3 bases from J, the junction kept 4 bases outside the gene matches. The CDR3 sequence: CASSLGTSGIYEQYF. The CDR3 region has the DNA TGTGCCAGCAGCCTGGGGACTAGCGGGATCTACGAGCAGTACTTC.